These 27 T cell receptor beta chains share one sample of origin, sequenced in a study of blood T cell repertoires in COVID-19. Only in-frame clones appear in the TCRdb table, and some are missing; sequencing was by immunoSEQ multiplex PCR. Here the sample spans around 500,000 clones, 70% to 90% being singletons. Sequenced sample: peripheral blood. These receptors were taken from a human donor in a cohort sampled during active COVID-19.

The chain recombines TRBV7-2 with TRBJ2-7, with 11 bases that match TRBD2. CDR1 is SGHTA and CDR2 is FQGNSA in the germline V gene. The CDR3 sequence is 15 residues long. The J segment lost 4 bases and the V segment lost 5 bases, leaving 7 bases of the junction unmatched. CDR3 in amino acids: CASSPPSGRSYEQYF. CDR3 nucleotides: TGTGCCAGCAGCCCCCCTAGCGGGAGGAGTTACGAGCAGTACTTC. The full variable domain, rest sourced from reference TRBV7-2 and TRBJ2-7, is GAGVSQSPSNKVTEKGKDVELRCDPISGHTALYWYRQSLGQGLEFLIYFQGNSAPDKSGLPSDRFSAERTGGSVSTLTIQRTQQEDSAVYLCASSPPSGRSYEQYFGPGTRLTVT.

CDR3 nucleotides: TGTGCCAGCAGTTTATTCCAGGGTGCTAGCACAGATACGCAGTATTTT. This encodes CASSLFQGASTDTQYF. The chain has TRBV28 and TRBJ2-3, with D perhaps TRBD1 (5 bases). V shed 1 base and J shed 0 bases, with 11 bases lying between them. CDR3 length: 16 residues. Germline CDR1 MDHEN, CDR2 SYDVKM.

The chain joins TRBV30 to TRBJ2-2; 7 bases fit TRBD1. With 1 base clipped from V and 5 bases from J, the junction kept 4 bases outside the gene matches. Germline assignment: CDR1 GTSNPN and CDR2 SVGIG (reference sequence). CDR3 length: 14 residues. The CDR3 loop reads CAWSADRVTGELFF. DNA for the CDR3: TGTGCCTGGAGTGCAGACAGGGTAACCGGGGAGCTGTTTTTT.

J is TRBJ1-2 and V is TRBV15, with 7 bases lining up with TRBD1. CDR3 length: 15 amino acids. V lost 5 bases, J lost 8 bases, and 14 bases stayed unmatched. The germline gives CDR1 LNHNV, CDR2 YYDKDF (reference sequence). The chain's CDR3 is CATSATTGDWSGYTF. The CDR3 DNA is TGTGCCACCAGCGCGACTACAGGGGATTGGAGCGGCTACACCTTC.

This clone was detected only a few times. The sample carries other DNA sequences with the same CDR3. Written as DNA, the CDR3 is TGCGCCAGCAGCTTGGGGACGGGGAATTCACCCCTCCACTTT. Amino acids: CASSLGTGNSPLHF. The V gene is TRBV5-1, the J gene TRBJ1-6; no clear D. V lost 0 bases and J lost 7, with 8 bases in between. Germline CDR1 and CDR2: SGHRS and YFSETQ. The CDR3 sequence is 14 residues long.

J is TRBJ2-7 and V is TRBV18; the match to TRBD2 covers 7 bases. Germline loops: CDR1 KGHSH, CDR2 LQKENI. CDR3 size: 15 residues. V lost 2 bases, J lost 7 bases, and 11 bases stayed unmatched. The CDR3 here is CASSPTSDPLSEQYF. The CDR3 DNA reads TGTGCCAGCTCACCAACTAGCGATCCCCTTTCGGAGCAGTACTTC.

This clone was counted between two and nine times. The chain combines TRBV9 with TRBJ2-5, with D tentatively TRBD1 (5 bases). This CDR3 is built from 15 residues. Trimming cost V 2 bases and J 5 bases, with 16 bases left between them. CDR1 SGDLS and CDR2 YYNGEE come from the germline V gene. Here the CDR3 reads CASSVSGSSYETQYF. The CDR3 nucleotides read TGTGCCAGCAGCGTCTCAGGGTCAAGTTACGAGACCCAGTACTTC.

The V call is TRBV30, the J call TRBJ2-1; 9 bases fit TRBD2. This CDR3 region has 13 residues. Losses at the gene ends were 6 bases for V and 5 bases for J; bases not matched to a gene: 5. Germline CDR1 is GTSNPN and CDR2 is SVGIG (reference sequence). The CDR3 DNA reads as TGTGCCTGTAATAGCGGGAGACACAATGAGCAGTTCTTC. This encodes CACNSGRHNEQFF.

The genes are TRBV29-1 and TRBJ1-4; a weak D match, TRBD1 (5 bases). V was clipped by 4 bases and J by 4 bases, with 7 bases between them. There are 12 residues in the CDR3. The germline CDR1 and CDR2 sequences are SQVTM and ANQGSEA. Written as DNA, the CDR3 is TGCAGCGTTGGCAGGGTTAATGAAAAACTGTTTTTT. It translates to CSVGRVNEKLFF.

This chain links TRBV9 with TRBJ2-3; D not resolved. V was trimmed by 0 bases and J by 5 bases, leaving 10 bases between them. The CDR3 spans 14 residues. Germline V gene sequence: CDR1 SGDLS, CDR2 YYNGEE. The CDR3 reads CASSVGHFEDTQYF. As DNA, the CDR3 is TGTGCCAGCAGCGTAGGTCACTTCGAAGATACGCAGTATTTT.

This rearrangement joins TRBV4-1 to TRBJ1-2; D possibly corresponds to TRBD1 (6 bases). Per germline, CDR1 MGHRA and CDR2 YSYEKL. The CDR3 consists of 15 residues. V dropped 0 bases and J dropped 2 bases, with 10 bases sitting between them. DNA for the CDR3: TGCGCCAGCAGCCAAGACTCAGGACAGAACTATGGCTACACCTTC. Its translation is CASSQDSGQNYGYTF.

CDR3 in amino acids: CASRGMGLPQETQYF. The CDR3 DNA reads TGTGCCAGCAGGGGAATGGGACTACCACAAGAGACCCAGTACTTC. The rearrangement uses TRBV2 and TRBJ2-5; 7 bases agree with TRBD2. The CDR3 totals 15 residues. Unmatched junction bases numbered 9, after V lost 6 bases and J lost 2 bases. Germline assignment: CDR1 SNHLY and CDR2 FYNNEI.

The rearrangement joins TRBV7-9 to TRBJ2-7; 10 positions agree with TRBD1. The CDR3 is made up of 14 amino acids. Germline V gives CDR1 SEHNR, CDR2 FQNEAQ (reference sequence). The junction had 6 bases not matched to a gene; V was cut back by 4 bases and J by 6 bases. The DNA for the CDR3 is TGTGCCAGCAGCTCCGGGACAGGGGTCTCCGAGCAGTACTTC. Translating gives CASSSGTGVSEQYF.

V usage is TRBV19 and J usage is TRBJ1-6, with TRBD1 identical over 12 bases. This CDR3 has 17 residues. V lost 3 bases, J lost 10 bases, and 10 bases stayed unmatched. Germline CDR1 reads LNHDA; CDR2 reads SQIVND (reference sequence). The CDR3 DNA reads as TGTGCCAGTAGTATCAGTGGGACAGGGGGCGCCGGGTCACCCCTCCACTTT. Translating it yields CASSISGTGGAGSPLHF. The entire variable domain, with the rest obtained from reference TRBV19 and TRBJ1-6, is as follows: DGGITQSPKYLFRKEGQNVTLSCEQNLNHDAMYWYRQDPGQGLRLIYYSQIVNDFQKGDIAEGYSVSREKKESFPLTVTSAQKNPTAFYLCASSISGTGGAGSPLHFGNGTRLTVT.

As for this clone: The same CDR3 arises from other DNA sequences in this sample as well. V usage is TRBV5-1 and J usage is TRBJ1-1; no clear D gene. The CDR3 has 14 residues. The germline CDR1 and CDR2 sequences are SGHRS and YFSETQ. V was cut by 2 bases and J by 0 bases, with 8 bases left in between. CDR3 in amino acids: CASSLYSLNTEAFF. The CDR3 coding sequence is TGCGCCAGCAGCTTATACAGCTTGAACACTGAAGCTTTCTTT.

This clone has only a few counts. The rearrangement joins TRBV24-1 to TRBJ2-2; D remains unclear. The V end was cut by 8 bases, the J end by 2 bases, with 20 bases between. There are 17 residues in the CDR3. Germline lookup yields CDR1 KGHDR and CDR2 SFDVKD. CDR3 protein: CATTCTETRQNTGELFF. CDR3 in DNA: TGTGCCACCACCTGCACCGAAACGAGACAAAACACCGGGGAGCTGTTTTTT.

The chain uses TRBV5-1 and TRBJ2-3; 7 nucleotides match TRBD1. The CDR3 has 15 residues. Germline V CDR1 and CDR2: SGHRS, YFSETQ. J gave up 4 bases and V 4 bases, and 9 bases lay outside the gene matches. The chain's CDR3 is CASSLQGVRSDTQYF. In DNA, the CDR3 is TGCGCCAGCAGCCTTCAGGGGGTCAGGTCAGATACGCAGTATTTT.

The rearrangement joins TRBV28 to TRBJ1-2, with D perhaps matching TRBD1 (6 bases). Germline V gene data show CDR1 as MDHEN and CDR2 as SYDVKM. V shed 6 bases and J shed 2 bases, with 16 bases lying between them. The CDR3 is made up of 15 amino acids. CDR3 bases: TGTGCCAGCAGACCACCCGGGACAAGGAACTATGGCTACACCTTC. Its protein product is CASRPPGTRNYGYTF.

This clone appeared a single time. V and J are TRBV15 and TRBJ2-7, with D possibly matching TRBD2 (5 bases). Germline values: CDR1 LNHNV, CDR2 YYDKDF (reference sequence). The V end was cut by 7 bases, the J end by 7 bases, with 23 bases between. The CDR3 consists of 15 residues. Written as DNA, the CDR3 is TGTGCCACCAACGACGGCGGGTTGGCAGTAGGGGAGCAGTACTTC. Translating gives CATNDGGLAVGEQYF.

The chain uses TRBV9 and TRBJ2-7, with a weak D call TRBD1 (6 bases). There are 13 residues in the CDR3. V gave up 4 bases and J gave up 3 bases, with 11 bases separating them. Germline loops: CDR1 SGDLS, CDR2 YYNGEE. The CDR3 DNA follows: TGTGCCAGCAGCCAGGGGACAAGCTACGAGCAGTACTTC. It specifies CASSQGTSYEQYF.

This sequence joins TRBV20-1 and TRBJ2-6, with no clear D. Trimming pared 3 bases from V and 0 bases from J, leaving 6 bases between. This CDR3 has 14 residues. Germline V CDR1 and CDR2: DFQATT, SNEGSKA (reference sequence). CDR3 sequence: CSASYSSGANVLTF. The CDR3 coding sequence is TGCAGTGCTAGTTATAGCTCTGGGGCCAACGTCCTGACTTTC.

The rearrangement joins TRBV5-1 to TRBJ2-1; a weak D match, TRBD1 (5 bases). V was pared by 8 bases and J by 2 bases, with 11 bases between. Germline assignment: CDR1 SGHRS and CDR2 YFSETQ. This CDR3 has 13 residues. The CDR3, as DNA: TGCGCCAGTAAGGACACGACCTACAATGAGCAGTTCTTC. Protein sequence: CASKDTTYNEQFF.

This chain links TRBV10-3 with TRBJ1-2, with TRBD1 identical over 10 bases. Germline CDR1 is ENHRY and CDR2 is SYGVKD. This CDR3 is 13 amino acids long. The junction had 5 bases not matched to a gene; V was cut back by 11 bases and J by 2 bases. CDR3: CAARDRGNYGYTF. DNA of the CDR3: TGTGCCGCCAGGGACAGGGGAAACTATGGCTACACCTTC.

The chain carries TRBV19 and TRBJ2-2; the D gene is possibly TRBD1 (5 bases). Per the germline V gene, CDR1 is LNHDA and CDR2 is SQIVND (reference sequence). Between the trimmed V and J ends, which lost 9 bases and 0 bases, there was a span of 14 bases. The CDR3 runs to 15 residues. The chain's CDR3 is CASRADRANTGELFF. In DNA form, the CDR3 reads TGTGCCAGCCGGGCTGACAGAGCGAACACCGGGGAGCTGTTTTTT.

This clone appeared a single time. This chain joins TRBV5-1 and TRBJ1-4; tentatively, D is TRBD1 (5 bases). Germline V lookup: CDR1 SGHRS, CDR2 YFSETQ. This CDR3 comprises 15 residues. V lost 0 bases to trimming and J lost 6 bases, with 12 bases between them. CDR3 coding DNA: TGCGCCAGCAGCTTGGCCCCGCAGGGTGATGAAAAACTGTTTTTT. The encoded protein is CASSLAPQGDEKLFF.

The J gene is TRBJ1-4, the V gene TRBV5-1; 7 bases match TRBD1. The J segment lost 5 bases and the V segment lost 4 bases, leaving 2 bases of the junction unmatched. Germline CDR1 and CDR2: SGHRS and YFSETQ. CDR3 length: 13 residues. The CDR3, as DNA: TGCGCCAGCAGCCCGGGACAGAATGAAAAACTGTTTTTT. Translated, it gives CASSPGQNEKLFF.

The chain combines TRBV7-8 with TRBJ2-7; tentative D call: TRBD1 (6 bases). Germline V gene sequence: CDR1 SGHVS, CDR2 FQNEAQ. The CDR3 covers 14 residues. The V gene lost 1 base and the J gene lost 6 bases, with 13 bases spanning the gap. The CDR3 reads CASSLDTGSSEQYF. The CDR3 DNA is TGTGCCAGCAGCTTAGATACAGGGTCGAGCGAGCAGTACTTC.